A selection of T cell receptor beta chains follows, all from one sample in a study of human T cells and chemical hapten exposure. TCRdb re-called the RACE reads through MiXCR, storing one row per CDR3 protein. The sample lists 190,000 or so distinct CDR3 sequences; almost 30% were seen once. Material: whole blood, obtained in connection with sensitization to the hapten diphenylcyclopropenone (DPC). The receptors come from a woman aged 25 to 39 with alopecia areata. Some clones in this sample may be carry-over from other donors' samples. The CDR3 runs from the conserved cysteine through the conserved F or W. Each record gives: CDR3 length, D gene, J gene, V gene, clone size, CDR3 protein, CDR3 DNA. D genes are given only for firm matches. Clone sizes are given selectively: once, few, many, or a class where the clone is expanded.

len: 14
d_gene: NA
j_gene: TRBJ2-2
v_gene: TRBV12-3/TRBV12-4
abundance: NA
CDR3aa: CATGGGGLTGELFF
CDR3nt: TGTGCCACCGGAGGGGGGGGACTCACCGGGGAGCTGTTTTTT

len: 14
d_gene: TRBD2
j_gene: TRBJ2-1
v_gene: TRBV29-1
abundance: NA
CDR3aa: CSGRLAGVGNEQFF
CDR3nt: TGCAGCGGCAGACTAGCGGGGGTGGGTAATGAGCAGTTCTTC

len: 18
d_gene: NA
j_gene: TRBJ2-3
v_gene: TRBV9
abundance: NA
CDR3aa: CASSVAFGERPSGDTQYF
CDR3nt: TGTGCCAGCAGCGTAGCGTTCGGGGAGCGCCCGAGTGGAGATACGCAGTATTTT

len: 13
d_gene: NA
j_gene: TRBJ2-3
v_gene: TRBV28
abundance: NA
CDR3aa: CASSLPQGLGQYF
CDR3nt: TGTGCCAGCAGTTTACCGCAGGGTTTAGGGCAGTATTTT

len: 14
d_gene: NA
j_gene: TRBJ2-7
v_gene: TRBV5-1
abundance: few
CDR3aa: CASSPARSSYEQYF
CDR3nt: TGCGCCAGCAGCCCCGCGCGGAGCTCCTACGAGCAGTACTTC

len: 11
d_gene: NA
j_gene: TRBJ1-2
v_gene: TRBV5-1
abundance: few
CDR3aa: CASSTGTGYTF
CDR3nt: TGCGCCAGCAGCACAGGGACCGGCTACACCTTC

len: 11
d_gene: NA
j_gene: TRBJ2-1
v_gene: TRBV4-1
abundance: few
CDR3aa: CATGGYNEQFF
CDR3nt: TGCGCCACCGGCGGGTACAATGAGCAGTTCTTC

len: 16
d_gene: NA
j_gene: TRBJ1-5
v_gene: TRBV7-8
abundance: many
CDR3aa: CASSLYTGPRSQPQHF
CDR3nt: TGTGCCAGCAGCTTATATACAGGGCCTCGCAGTCAGCCCCAGCATTTT

len: 14
d_gene: NA
j_gene: TRBJ1-4
v_gene: TRBV28
abundance: few
CDR3aa: CASRLGGAGEKLFF
CDR3nt: TGTGCCAGCAGATTGGGGGGGGCTGGTGAAAAACTGTTTTTT

len: 12
d_gene: NA
j_gene: TRBJ2-1
v_gene: TRBV10-3
abundance: NA
CDR3aa: CAIGSVGVEQFF
CDR3nt: TGTGCCATCGGTTCCGTCGGGGTCGAGCAGTTCTTC

len: 15
d_gene: NA
j_gene: TRBJ2-1
v_gene: TRBV29-1
abundance: few
CDR3aa: CSVEWQGSSYNEQFF
CDR3nt: TGCAGCGTTGAGTGGCAGGGGAGCTCCTACAATGAGCAGTTCTTC

len: 15
d_gene: NA
j_gene: TRBJ2-2
v_gene: TRBV11-1
abundance: few
CDR3aa: CASSYAGSVAGELFF
CDR3nt: TGTGCCAGCAGCTATGCAGGGTCCGTTGCCGGGGAGCTGTTTTTT

len: 13
d_gene: NA
j_gene: TRBJ2-2
v_gene: TRBV15
abundance: NA
CDR3aa: CATSTTRGGELFF
CDR3nt: TGTGCCACCAGCACGACTAGGGGCGGGGAGCTGTTTTTT

len: 14
d_gene: NA
j_gene: TRBJ2-7
v_gene: TRBV9
abundance: NA
CDR3aa: CASSVGVGGYEQYF
CDR3nt: TGTGCCAGCAGCGTAGGTGTTGGGGGGTACGAGCAGTACTTC

len: 15
d_gene: NA
j_gene: TRBJ1-5
v_gene: TRBV6-6
abundance: few
CDR3aa: CASSSGTGYNQPQHF
CDR3nt: TGTGCCAGCAGTTCCGGGACGGGATACAATCAGCCCCAGCATTTT

len: 14
d_gene: TRBD1
j_gene: TRBJ2-7
v_gene: TRBV4-2
abundance: few
CDR3aa: CASSQVGTGPEQYF
CDR3nt: TGTGCCAGCAGCCAAGTTGGGACAGGCCCCGAGCAGTACTTC

len: 14
d_gene: TRBD2
j_gene: TRBJ2-2
v_gene: TRBV29-1
abundance: NA
CDR3aa: CSVLAGTNTGELFF
CDR3nt: TGCAGCGTCCTAGCGGGAACCAACACCGGGGAGCTGTTTTTT

len: 14
d_gene: NA
j_gene: TRBJ1-1
v_gene: TRBV5-1
abundance: few
CDR3aa: CASSGRALGTEAFF
CDR3nt: TGCGCCAGCAGCGGGCGGGCCCTAGGAACTGAAGCTTTCTTT

len: 13
d_gene: NA
j_gene: TRBJ2-7
v_gene: TRBV28
abundance: NA
CDR3aa: CASSPSPGNEQYF
CDR3nt: TGTGCCAGCAGTCCCTCACCAGGGAACGAGCAGTACTTC

len: 13
d_gene: NA
j_gene: TRBJ1-1
v_gene: TRBV30
abundance: NA
CDR3aa: CAWRRVMNTEAFF
CDR3nt: TGTGCCTGGAGACGGGTAATGAACACTGAAGCTTTCTTT

len: 15
d_gene: NA
j_gene: TRBJ1-4
v_gene: TRBV3-1
abundance: NA
CDR3aa: CASSQPTAANEKLFF
CDR3nt: TGTGCCAGCAGCCAACCGACAGCCGCTAATGAAAAACTGTTTTTT

len: 12
d_gene: NA
j_gene: TRBJ2-5
v_gene: TRBV29-1
abundance: NA
CDR3aa: CSVDVGGETQYF
CDR3nt: TGCAGCGTTGATGTGGGCGGAGAGACCCAGTACTTC

len: 16
d_gene: NA
j_gene: TRBJ1-2
v_gene: TRBV4-2
abundance: many
CDR3aa: CASSQDLTGINYGYTF
CDR3nt: TGTGCCAGCAGCCAAGACTTAACAGGGATTAACTATGGCTACACCTTC

len: 13
d_gene: TRBD2
j_gene: TRBJ2-7
v_gene: TRBV20-1
abundance: NA
CDR3aa: CSAGTSGMGEQYF
CDR3nt: TGCAGTGCTGGGACTAGCGGGATGGGCGAGCAGTACTTC

len: 18
d_gene: NA
j_gene: TRBJ1-2
v_gene: TRBV27
abundance: NA
CDR3aa: CASSLSKSSGSTWGGYTF
CDR3nt: TGTGCCAGCAGTTTATCGAAGAGTAGCGGCTCAACATGGGGCGGCTACACCTTC

len: 13
d_gene: NA
j_gene: TRBJ2-7
v_gene: TRBV29-1
abundance: few
CDR3aa: CSVLPGFGGEQYF
CDR3nt: TGCAGCGTTTTACCGGGCTTCGGCGGCGAGCAGTACTTC

len: 16
d_gene: NA
j_gene: TRBJ2-1
v_gene: TRBV7-3
abundance: few
CDR3aa: CASSPAVGYSYNEQFF
CDR3nt: TGTGCCAGCAGCCCCGCCGTCGGCTACTCCTACAATGAGCAGTTCTTC

len: 13
d_gene: NA
j_gene: TRBJ2-3
v_gene: TRBV6-2/TRBV6-3
abundance: NA
CDR3aa: CASSSLFGDTQYF
CDR3nt: TGTGCCAGCAGTTCCCTCTTCGGAGATACGCAGTATTTT

len: 14
d_gene: TRBD2
j_gene: TRBJ2-1
v_gene: TRBV29-1
abundance: NA
CDR3aa: CSVEPAGGRNEQFF
CDR3nt: TGCAGCGTTGAACCAGCGGGAGGGAGGAATGAGCAGTTCTTC

len: 14
d_gene: NA
j_gene: TRBJ2-7
v_gene: TRBV3-1
abundance: NA
CDR3aa: CASSQVGGVGEQYF
CDR3nt: TGTGCCAGCAGCCAAGTAGGGGGGGTGGGTGAGCAGTACTTC

len: 16
d_gene: NA
j_gene: TRBJ2-1
v_gene: TRBV3-1
abundance: NA
CDR3aa: CASSLTPEGIKGEQFF
CDR3nt: TGTGCCAGCAGCCTCACCCCCGAGGGGATAAAAGGGGAGCAGTTCTTC

len: 14
d_gene: NA
j_gene: TRBJ1-1
v_gene: TRBV4-3
abundance: NA
CDR3aa: CASSQEVGRTEAFF
CDR3nt: TGCGCCAGCAGCCAAGAGGTCGGCCGGACTGAAGCTTTCTTT

len: 13
d_gene: TRBD1
j_gene: TRBJ1-1
v_gene: TRBV5-5
abundance: NA
CDR3aa: CASSGTGGTEAFF
CDR3nt: TGTGCCAGCAGCGGCACAGGGGGCACTGAAGCTTTCTTT

len: 15
d_gene: NA
j_gene: TRBJ2-1
v_gene: TRBV28
abundance: NA
CDR3aa: CASSSFGRGHNEQFF
CDR3nt: TGTGCCAGCAGTTCCTTTGGGCGGGGTCACAATGAGCAGTTCTTC

len: 14
d_gene: NA
j_gene: TRBJ1-6
v_gene: TRBV20-1
abundance: NA
CDR3aa: CSARDEGPRSPLHF
CDR3nt: TGCAGTGCTAGAGACGAAGGTCCGCGGTCACCCCTCCACTTT